This note documents a single TCR beta chain sequence. Antigen unknown. Preparation of the TCRbeta library involved a method that used unique molecular identifiers. TCRdb re-analysed the PCR reads in MiXCR, keeping a single row per CDR3 protein. The table lists approximately 980,000 distinct CDR3 sequences, about 30% of them singletons. The entry originates in a study of T-cell reconstitution after alpha-beta-depleted transplantation in children. General observations from the study: By about two months after transplant, alpha-beta T cells reportedly arose from several hundred graft clones that had expanded. Where some patients showed high TCRbeta diversity at day 60, it came from recipient T cells and thymic progenitors that had survived. By one year post-transplant, T-cell counts and diversity largely arose from T cells that were newly produced.

The clonotype was recovered from a boy younger than two who had a stem cell transplant for SCID, so the T cells may come from the graft donor. The sequencing here drew on PBMCs, mostly from graft donor cells, taken 360 days after TCRalphabeta/CD19-depleted stem cell transplant.

CDR3 loop: CASSSTGPYEQFF. CDR3 in DNA: TGTGCCAGCAGTTCGACAGGGCCCTATGAGCAGTTCTTC. This chain uses TRBV12-3 or TRBV12-4 with TRBJ2-1; 7 bases are shared with TRBD1. The CDR3 runs to 13 residues. V was pared by 4 bases and J by 8 bases, with 5 bases of the junction left unmatched.